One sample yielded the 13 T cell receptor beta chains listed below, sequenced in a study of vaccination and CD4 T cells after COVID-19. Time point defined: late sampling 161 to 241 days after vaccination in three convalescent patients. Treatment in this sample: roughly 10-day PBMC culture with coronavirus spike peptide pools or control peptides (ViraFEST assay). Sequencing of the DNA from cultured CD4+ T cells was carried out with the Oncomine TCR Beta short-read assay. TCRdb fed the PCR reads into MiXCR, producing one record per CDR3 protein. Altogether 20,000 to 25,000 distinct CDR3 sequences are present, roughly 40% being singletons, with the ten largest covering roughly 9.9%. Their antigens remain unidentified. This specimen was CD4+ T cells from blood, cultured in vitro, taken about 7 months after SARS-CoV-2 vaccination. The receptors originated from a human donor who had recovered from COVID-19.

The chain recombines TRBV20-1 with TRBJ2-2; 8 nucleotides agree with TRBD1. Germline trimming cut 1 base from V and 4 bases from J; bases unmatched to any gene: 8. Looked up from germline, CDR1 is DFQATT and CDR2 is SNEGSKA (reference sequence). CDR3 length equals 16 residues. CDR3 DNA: TGCAGTGCTAGAGTCGTTGGGCAGGGGGCCACCGGGGAGCTGTTTTTT. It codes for CSARVVGQGATGELFF.

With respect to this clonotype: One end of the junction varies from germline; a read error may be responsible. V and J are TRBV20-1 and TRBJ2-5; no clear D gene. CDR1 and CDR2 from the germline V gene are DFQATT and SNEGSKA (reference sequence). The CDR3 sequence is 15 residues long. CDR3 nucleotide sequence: TGCAGTGCTCACGGGCCCTGGACGGAACAAGTGACCCAGTACTTC. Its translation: CSAHGPWTEQVTQYF.

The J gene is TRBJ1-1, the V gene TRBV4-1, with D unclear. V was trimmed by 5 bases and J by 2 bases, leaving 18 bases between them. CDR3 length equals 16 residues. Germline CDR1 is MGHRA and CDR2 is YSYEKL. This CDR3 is CASSKTREQTNTEAFF. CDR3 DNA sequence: TGCGCCAGCAGCAAGACGCGGGAGCAAACCAACACTGAAGCTTTCTTT.

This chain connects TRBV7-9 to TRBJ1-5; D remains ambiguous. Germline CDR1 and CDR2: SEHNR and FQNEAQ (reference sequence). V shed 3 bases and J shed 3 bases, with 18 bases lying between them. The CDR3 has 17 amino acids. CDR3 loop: CASSFSSLGLYNQPQHF. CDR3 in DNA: TGTGCCAGCAGCTTTAGCTCTCTGGGCCTTTACAATCAGCCCCAGCATTTT.

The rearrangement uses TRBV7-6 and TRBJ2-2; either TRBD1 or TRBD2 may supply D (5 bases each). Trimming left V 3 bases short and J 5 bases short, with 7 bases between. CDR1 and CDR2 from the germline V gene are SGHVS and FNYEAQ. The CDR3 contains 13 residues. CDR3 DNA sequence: TGTGCCAGCAGCTTCGGGACGACCGGGGAGCTGTTTTTT. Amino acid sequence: CASSFGTTGELFF.

CDR3 nucleotides: TGTGCCAGCAGCTTAATCTTTCGGGACTCCTACGAGCAGTACTTC. Translating gives CASSLIFRDSYEQYF. This chain joins TRBV7-9 and TRBJ2-7, with D perhaps matching TRBD2 (5 bases). The CDR3 spans 15 residues. V was cut by 2 bases and J by 0 bases, with 11 bases left in between. The germline V gene encodes CDR1 SEHNR and CDR2 FQNEAQ (reference sequence).

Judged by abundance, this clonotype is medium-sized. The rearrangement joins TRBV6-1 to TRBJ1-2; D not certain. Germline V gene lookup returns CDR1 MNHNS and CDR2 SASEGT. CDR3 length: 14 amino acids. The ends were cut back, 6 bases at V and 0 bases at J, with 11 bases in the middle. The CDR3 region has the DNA TGTGCCAGCAGCCCAGCGGTCTCTAACTATGGCTACACCTTC. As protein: CASSPAVSNYGYTF.

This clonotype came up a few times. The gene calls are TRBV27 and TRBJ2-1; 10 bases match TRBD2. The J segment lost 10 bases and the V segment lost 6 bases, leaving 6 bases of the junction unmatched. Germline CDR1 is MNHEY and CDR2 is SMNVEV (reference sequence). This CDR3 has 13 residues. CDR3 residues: CASRSSGRVEQFF. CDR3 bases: TGTGCCAGCAGATCTAGCGGGAGAGTAGAGCAGTTCTTC.

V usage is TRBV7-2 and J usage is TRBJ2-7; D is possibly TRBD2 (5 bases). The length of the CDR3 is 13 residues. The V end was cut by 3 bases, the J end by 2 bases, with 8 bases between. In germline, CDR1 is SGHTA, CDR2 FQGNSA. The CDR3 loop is CASSLSGAYEQYF. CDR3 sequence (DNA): TGTGCCAGCAGCTTGAGCGGCGCCTACGAGCAGTACTTC.

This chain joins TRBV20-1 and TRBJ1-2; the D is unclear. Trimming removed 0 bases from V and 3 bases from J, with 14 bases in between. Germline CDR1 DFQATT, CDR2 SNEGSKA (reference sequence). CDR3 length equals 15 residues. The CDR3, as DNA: TGCAGTGCTAGAGATCCGAGTCGTGGGCACTATGGCTACACCTTC. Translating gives CSARDPSRGHYGYTF.

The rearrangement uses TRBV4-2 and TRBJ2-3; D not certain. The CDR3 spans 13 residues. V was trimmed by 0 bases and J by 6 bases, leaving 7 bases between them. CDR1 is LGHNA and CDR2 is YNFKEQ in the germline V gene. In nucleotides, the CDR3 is TGTGCCAGCAGCCAAGAGTTGTCCGATACGCAGTATTTT. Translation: CASSQELSDTQYF.

CDR3: CASSPSSGGVGVTQYF. The DNA for the CDR3 is TGTGCCAGCAGTCCAAGCTCAGGGGGCGTTGGGGTGACCCAGTACTTC. This rearrangement joins TRBV28 to TRBJ2-5; TRBD1 agrees at 8 bases. Trimming cost V 5 bases and J 7 bases; bases outside gene matches: 15. Germline CDR1 is MDHEN and CDR2 is SYDVKM. The CDR3 consists of 16 residues.

Written as DNA, the CDR3 is TGCAGTGCTAGAGAGTTCGGGGCAACGAACTACGAGCAGTACTTC. This codes for CSAREFGATNYEQYF. The gene calls are TRBV20-1 and TRBJ2-7; D may match TRBD1 or TRBD2 (5 bases each). Between the trimmed V and J ends, which lost 0 bases and 3 bases, there was a span of 15 bases. Germline loops: CDR1 DFQATT, CDR2 SNEGSKA (reference sequence). CDR3 length: 15 residues.